One sample yielded the 31 T cell receptor beta chains listed below, sequenced in a study of T cells in Graves' hyperthyroidism and ophthalmopathy. Researchers amplified the TCR beta CDR3 regions from RNA transcripts. TCR CDR3 regions were first amplified by RT-PCR with HTBI primers. TCRdb passed the multiplex PCR reads through MiXCR, listing each CDR3 protein once. The sample carries 450,000 to 650,000 distinct CDR3 sequences, less than 25% recorded once. The sequenced sample consisted of blood. The receptors were sampled from a man between 18 and 35 years old with Graves' hyperthyroidism.

The CDR3 coding sequence is TGCAGCGTTGGACAAGACGGCCAGCCCCAGCATTTT. Residues: CSVGQDGQPQHF. J is TRBJ1-5 and V is TRBV29-1; D call uncertain. Germline lookup yields CDR1 SQVTM and CDR2 ANQGSEA. This CDR3 has 12 amino acids. With 4 bases removed from V and 7 bases from J, the gap between germline ends came to 11 bases. Together with reference TRBV29-1 and TRBJ1-5, the CDR3 gives the full variable domain: SAVISQKPSRDICQRGTSLTIQCQVDSQVTMMFWYRQQPGQSLTLIATANQGSEATYESGFVIDKFPISRPNLTFSTLTVSNMSPEDSSIYLCSVGQDGQPQHFGDGTRLSIL.

This chain uses TRBV2 with TRBJ2-1; 11 nucleotides line up with TRBD2. The CDR3 has 16 residues. After removal of 7 bases from V and 3 bases from J, the junction contained 8 bases not matched to a gene. Germline CDR1 and CDR2: SNHLY and FYNNEI. The CDR3 region is CASKTLAGGIYNEQFF. In DNA, the CDR3 is TGTGCCAGCAAGACTCTAGCGGGGGGAATCTACAATGAGCAGTTCTTC.

This clonotype came up a few times. V is TRBV5-5 and J is TRBJ1-6; possibly TRBD1 for D (6 bases). The CDR3 runs to 16 residues. Germline lookup yields CDR1 SGHKS and CDR2 YYEKEE (reference sequence). The ends were cut back, 2 bases at V and 12 bases at J, with 21 bases in the middle. CDR3 sequence reads: CASSFYRVEGVVPLHF. CDR3 DNA sequence: TGTGCCAGCAGCTTCTACAGGGTTGAAGGGGTTGTACCCCTCCACTTT.

This clonotype was recorded many times. The genes are TRBV6-2 or TRBV6-3 and TRBJ1-5, with TRBD1 as a possible D gene (5 bases). This CDR3 contains 15 residues. The germline V and J ends were trimmed by 6 bases and 0 bases, with 12 bases remaining between them. The germline gives CDR1 MNHEY, CDR2 SVGEGT. CDR3 region: CASRTEKYSNQPQHF. CDR3 DNA: TGTGCCAGCAGGACAGAAAAATATAGCAATCAGCCCCAGCATTTT.

This clonotype was counted at least ten times. The chain joins TRBV28 to TRBJ1-2; 11 positions match TRBD1. Trimming cost V 7 bases and J 5 bases; bases outside gene matches: 9. Looked up from germline, CDR1 is MDHEN and CDR2 is SYDVKM. CDR3 length: 15 residues. The CDR3 sequence is CASIIGTGGGYGYTF. CDR3 bases: TGTGCCAGCATCATCGGGACAGGGGGAGGATATGGCTACACCTTC.

This clonotype was recorded at least ten times. The genes are TRBV4-1 and TRBJ2-7, with TRBD2 matching over 7 bases. The V gene end was trimmed by 1 base and the J gene end by 4 bases; junction bases not matched to a gene: 7. CDR3 length: 15 residues. Germline loops: CDR1 MGHRA, CDR2 YSYEKL. CDR3 sequence: CASSQGRMGGYEQYF. DNA for the CDR3: TGCGCCAGCAGCCAAGGACGGATGGGAGGGTACGAGCAGTACTTC.

This clonotype was counted many times. The rearrangement joins TRBV5-1 to TRBJ1-1; D not certain. The V end lost 1 base, the J end lost 3 bases, and 10 bases lay between the germline ends. The CDR3 has 14 amino acids. Germline V gene sequence: CDR1 SGHRS, CDR2 YFSETQ. CDR3 sequence reads: CASSLRARDTEAFF. DNA for the CDR3: TGCGCCAGCAGCTTGAGGGCCCGCGACACTGAAGCTTTCTTT.

This clonotype was counted ten times or more. This chain joins TRBV12-3 or TRBV12-4 and TRBJ2-2; D is possibly TRBD2 (6 bases). CDR3 length: 15 amino acids. V was cut by 6 bases and J by 5 bases, with 16 bases left in between. DNA for the CDR3: TGTGCCAGCAGCCTAGTCGGGGGAAGGACCGGGGAGCTGTTTTTT. This sequence encodes CASSLVGGRTGELFF.

The genes are TRBV6-1 and TRBJ1-1, with unresolved D. Germline CDR1 MNHNS, CDR2 SASEGT. V lost 10 bases to trimming and J lost 8 bases, with 20 bases between them. The length of the CDR3 is 13 residues. The DNA of the CDR3 is TGTGCCACCAAACCTAACTTGGGAACCGAAGCTTTCTTT. It is translated as CATKPNLGTEAFF.

This clonotype was found a few times. The chain employs TRBV6-1 and TRBJ2-7, with TRBD1 matching 9 bases. CDR1 is MNHNS and CDR2 is SASEGT in the germline V gene. Unmatched junction bases numbered 14, after V lost 1 base and J lost 7 bases. This CDR3 contains 17 residues. The CDR3 DNA reads as TGTGCCAGCAGTGAAGTTGGGCGGGACAGGGCCTTCGGGGAGCAGTACTTC. Encoded protein: CASSEVGRDRAFGEQYF.

This clonotype was observed many times. This chain links TRBV28 with TRBJ1-2, with 7 bases identical to TRBD1. The CDR3 is made up of 17 amino acids. The germline V gene has CDR1 MDHEN and CDR2 SYDVKM. V lost 3 bases to trimming and J lost 9 bases; unmatched junction nucleotides: 19. The CDR3 is CASSLALDRVELCRYTF. The CDR3 coding sequence is TGTGCCAGCAGTTTGGCTCTCGACAGGGTCGAACTATGTCGCTACACCTTC.

This CDR3 is CASSQEGGTGGRYEQYF. The CDR3 DNA reads as TGTGCCAGCAGCCAAGAAGGTGGGACAGGGGGAAGGTACGAGCAGTACTTC. This sequence joins TRBV3-1 and TRBJ2-7; 11 bases fit TRBD1. The CDR3 has 17 amino acids. Trimming cost V 0 bases and J 4 bases; bases outside gene matches: 8. In germline, CDR1 is LGHDT, CDR2 YNNKEL (reference sequence).

This clonotype has at least ten counts. The junction differs from germline at one of its ends, possibly a read error. The chain employs TRBV15 and TRBJ1-1; no clear D gene. Germline CDR1 and CDR2: LNHNV and YYDKDF (reference sequence). The CDR3 runs 13 residues. The CDR3 loop reads CATSDPNTPEASF. The CDR3 bases are TGTGCCACCAGCGATCCTAACACCCCTGAAGCTTCCTTT. The entire variable domain, with the rest obtained from reference TRBV15 and TRBJ1-1, is as follows: DAMVIQNPRYQVTQFGKPVTLSCSQTLNHNVMYWYQQKSSQAPKLLFHYYDKDFNNEADTPDNFQSRRPNTSFCFLDIRSPGLGDTAMYLCATSDPNTPEASFGQGTRLTVV.

This clonotype was counted between two and nine times. The conserved final phenylalanine or tryptophan is absent from the CDR3, which likely points to a read error. It is unclear where the CDR3 begins or ends on the DNA, so no DNA is shown, and the CDR3 is as TCRdb lists it. The V and J genes are TRBV4-1 and TRBJ1-3. Germline V gene sequence: CDR1 MGHRA, CDR2 YSYEKL. 9 amino acids form the CDR3, both terminal residues included. CDR3 sequence reads: CASSHGTLL.

This clonotype was seen at least ten times. This sequence joins TRBV12-3 or TRBV12-4 and TRBJ1-2; a weak D match, TRBD1 (5 bases). CDR3 length equals 12 residues. The germline V and J ends were trimmed by 6 bases and 7 bases, with 12 bases remaining between them. The CDR3 reads CASSRTSAGYTF. CDR3 sequence (DNA): TGTGCCAGCAGCCGGACAAGCGCTGGCTACACCTTC.

Only a few counts were recorded for this clonotype. The chain recombines TRBV11-2 with TRBJ1-2; D call uncertain. Trimming left V 5 bases short and J 6 bases short, with 19 bases between. The CDR3 is made up of 15 amino acids. Germline assignment: CDR1 SGHAT and CDR2 FQNNGV. The CDR3 DNA reads TGTGCCAGCAGCCCCCGACCATACCAAAATAATGGCTACACCTTC. It specifies CASSPRPYQNNGYTF.

This clonotype was observed a handful of times. Here the CDR3 reads CSAPSGTVNTGELFF. The CDR3, as DNA: TGCAGTGCACCATCCGGGACAGTGAACACCGGGGAGCTGTTTTTT. V gene TRBV20-1 combines with J gene TRBJ2-2; 7 nucleotides line up with TRBD1. CDR3 length: 15 amino acids. Germline V gives CDR1 DFQATT, CDR2 SNEGSKA (reference sequence). Unmatched junction bases numbered 8, after V lost 6 bases and J lost 1 base.

There are many counts of this clonotype. The chain links TRBV20-1 to TRBJ2-5; no clear D. Trimming shortened V by 1 base and J by 2 bases, and 17 bases separated the two germline ends. Germline lookup yields CDR1 DFQATT and CDR2 SNEGSKA (reference sequence). The CDR3 runs to 16 residues. This CDR3 reads CSARGMTEAFQETQYF. CDR3 coding DNA: TGCAGTGCTAGAGGGATGACCGAGGCCTTTCAAGAGACCCAGTACTTC.

This clonotype was seen ten or more times. The chain uses TRBV5-1 and TRBJ2-7; tentatively, D is TRBD1 or TRBD2 (5 bases each). The germline CDR1 and CDR2 sequences are SGHRS and YFSETQ. V was pared by 3 bases and J by 0 bases, with 13 bases between. This CDR3 is built from 15 residues. This chain's CDR3 is CASSSTGTGSYEQYF. The CDR3 DNA reads as TGCGCCAGCAGCTCCACCGGGACGGGCTCCTACGAGCAGTACTTC.

The V call is TRBV6-2 or TRBV6-3, the J call TRBJ1-5, with D possibly matching TRBD1 (6 bases). V was pared by 6 bases and J by 7 bases, with 16 bases between. There are 14 residues in the CDR3. CDR1 is MNHEY, CDR2 SVGEGT, per germline. CDR3 nucleotide sequence: TGTGCCAGCAGCCACGGACAGCTAAGCCAGCCCCAGCATTTT. Residues: CASSHGQLSQPQHF.

CDR3 coding DNA: TGTGCCAGCAGTTTATCCCTCGGACCGGGACAGCCCCAGCATTTT. This gives the protein CASSLSLGPGQPQHF. This chain links TRBV12-3 or TRBV12-4 with TRBJ1-5, with unresolved D. The V gene lost 2 bases and the J gene lost 7 bases, with 15 bases spanning the gap. The CDR3 is made up of 15 amino acids.

This chain links TRBV28 with TRBJ1-2; D is unresolved. Germline values: CDR1 MDHEN, CDR2 SYDVKM. CDR3 length: 12 residues. V lost 8 bases and J lost 8, with 15 bases in between. The CDR3 DNA is TGTGCCAGCCAAAGCCCGGGAGGAGGCTACACCTTC. Its protein product is CASQSPGGGYTF.

The chain uses TRBV3-1 and TRBJ1-1, with D tentatively TRBD1 (6 bases). V was shortened by 7 bases and J by 0 bases, with 12 bases between the two germline ends. The CDR3 totals 14 residues. Germline V lookup: CDR1 LGHDT, CDR2 YNNKEL (reference sequence). The CDR3 DNA is TGTGCCAGCAAGGAAGCAGGGGTGAACACTGAAGCTTTCTTT. It is translated as CASKEAGVNTEAFF.

The chain recombines TRBV7-2 with TRBJ2-7; 9 nucleotides line up with TRBD1. The trim removed 3 bases at V and 4 bases at J, leaving 7 bases unmatched. Germline assignment: CDR1 SGHTA and CDR2 FQGNSA. This CDR3 has 15 residues. Here the CDR3 DNA reads TGTGCCAGCAGCTTCCGGGACAGGGAATTTTACGAGCAGTACTTC. This gives the protein CASSFRDREFYEQYF.

In its sample, this clonotype was seen many times. This chain uses TRBV9 with TRBJ2-2; TRBD1 is a possible D gene (6 bases). This CDR3 has 13 amino acids. Trimming took 6 bases from V and 4 from J, leaving 10 bases between them. In germline, CDR1 is SGDLS, CDR2 YYNGEE. The CDR3 sequence: CASMGHRTGELFF. The CDR3 DNA reads TGTGCCAGCATGGGACATCGCACCGGGGAGCTGTTTTTT.

J is TRBJ2-5 and V is TRBV6-2 or TRBV6-3; the D is unclear. The germline V and J ends were trimmed by 5 bases and 2 bases, with 9 bases remaining between them. Germline V gene sequence: CDR1 MNHEY, CDR2 SVGEGT. This CDR3 region has 13 residues. The CDR3 coding sequence is TGTGCCAGCAGTAGCGAATCACAAGAGACCCAGTACTTC. Translating gives CASSSESQETQYF.

This clonotype was counted many times. The V call is TRBV30, the J call TRBJ2-5, with 7 bases fitting TRBD2. The CDR3 covers 13 residues. After removal of 3 bases from V and 2 bases from J, the junction contained 3 bases not matched to a gene. Germline V CDR1 and CDR2: GTSNPN, SVGIG (reference sequence). Written as DNA, the CDR3 is TGTGCCTGGAGCCTCGGGGGGCAAGAGACCCAGTACTTC. Its protein is CAWSLGGQETQYF.

The chain recombines TRBV20-1 with TRBJ2-2; D is perhaps TRBD2 (7 bases). V was shortened by 4 bases and J by 0 bases, with 12 bases between the two germline ends. The germline V gene has CDR1 DFQATT and CDR2 SNEGSKA (reference sequence). This CDR3 has 15 residues. CDR3 amino acids: CSATGGGTNTGELFF. Here the CDR3 DNA reads TGCAGTGCTACGGGGGGCGGTACGAACACCGGGGAGCTGTTTTTT.

The CDR3 DNA is TGTGCCTGGAGTGCGCAGGAGAACACTGAAGCTTTCTTT. Encoded protein: CAWSAQENTEAFF. The chain joins TRBV30 to TRBJ1-1; D not resolved. Looked up from germline, CDR1 is GTSNPN and CDR2 is SVGIG (reference sequence). Between the trimmed V and J ends, which lost 1 base and 1 base, there was a span of 7 bases. The CDR3 contains 13 residues. Filled out from reference TRBV30 and TRBJ1-1, the complete variable domain reads SQTIHQWPATLVQPVGSPLSLECTVEGTSNPNLYWYRQAAGRGLQLLFYSVGIGQISSEVPQNLSASRPQDRQFILSSKKLLLSDSGFYLCAWSAQENTEAFFGQGTRLTVV.

This clonotype was detected ten times or more. The chain uses TRBV6-1 and TRBJ2-5, with D maybe TRBD2 (7 bases). Germline CDR1 reads MNHNS; CDR2 reads SASEGT. CDR3 size: 13 residues. With 4 bases removed from V and 6 bases from J, the gap between germline ends came to 12 bases. CDR3 residues: CASSGGGPKTQYF. The CDR3 DNA follows: TGTGCCAGCAGTGGGGGGGGGCCGAAGACCCAGTACTTC.

V is TRBV7-9 and J is TRBJ2-7, with TRBD2 matching 13 bases. Germline V gene data show CDR1 as SEHNR and CDR2 as FQNEAQ (reference sequence). With 7 bases clipped from V and 5 bases from J, the junction kept 5 bases outside the gene matches. The CDR3 sequence is 14 residues long. CDR3 nucleotide sequence: TGTGCCAGCACCCAGACTAGCGGGGGGAACGAGCAGTACTTC. This sequence encodes CASTQTSGGNEQYF.